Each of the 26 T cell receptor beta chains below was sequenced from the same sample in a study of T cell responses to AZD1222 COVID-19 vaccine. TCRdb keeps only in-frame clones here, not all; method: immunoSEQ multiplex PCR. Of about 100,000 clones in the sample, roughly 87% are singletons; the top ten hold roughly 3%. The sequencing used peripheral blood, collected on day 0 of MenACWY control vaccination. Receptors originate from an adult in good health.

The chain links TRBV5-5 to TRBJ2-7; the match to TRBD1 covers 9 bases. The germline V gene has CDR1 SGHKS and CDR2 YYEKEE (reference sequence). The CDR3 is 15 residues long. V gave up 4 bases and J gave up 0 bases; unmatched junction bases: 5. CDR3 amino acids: CASSKGQGSSYEQYF. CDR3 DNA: TGTGCCAGCAGCAAAGGACAGGGGAGCTCCTACGAGCAGTACTTC.

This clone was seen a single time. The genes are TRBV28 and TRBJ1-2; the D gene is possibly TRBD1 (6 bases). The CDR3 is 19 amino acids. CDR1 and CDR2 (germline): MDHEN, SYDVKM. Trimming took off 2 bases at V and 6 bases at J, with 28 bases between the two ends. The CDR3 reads CASSLSTGKSLAWGDGYTF. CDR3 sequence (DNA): TGTGCCAGCAGTTTAAGCACAGGGAAAAGCCTAGCGTGGGGGGATGGCTACACCTTC.

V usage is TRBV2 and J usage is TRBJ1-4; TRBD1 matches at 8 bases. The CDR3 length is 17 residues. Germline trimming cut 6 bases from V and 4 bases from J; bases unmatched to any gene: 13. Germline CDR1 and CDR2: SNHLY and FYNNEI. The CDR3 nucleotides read TGTGCCAGCAGGCCCACCCTAGGACAGGGCGGTAATGAAAAACTGTTTTTT. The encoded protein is CASRPTLGQGGNEKLFF.

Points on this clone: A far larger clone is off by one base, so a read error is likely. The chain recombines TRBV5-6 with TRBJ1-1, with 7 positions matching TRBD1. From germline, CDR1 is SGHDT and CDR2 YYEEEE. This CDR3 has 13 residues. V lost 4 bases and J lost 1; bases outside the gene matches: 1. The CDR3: CASSPGGNTEAFF. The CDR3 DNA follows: TGTGCCAGCAGCCCAGGGGGGAACACTGAAGCTTTCTTT. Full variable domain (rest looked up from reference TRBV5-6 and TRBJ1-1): DAGVTQSPTHLIKTRGQQVTLRCSPKSGHDTVSWYQQALGQGPQFIFQYYEEEERQRGNFPDRFSGHQFPNYSSELNVNALLLGDSALYLCASSPGGNTEAFFGQGTRLTVV.

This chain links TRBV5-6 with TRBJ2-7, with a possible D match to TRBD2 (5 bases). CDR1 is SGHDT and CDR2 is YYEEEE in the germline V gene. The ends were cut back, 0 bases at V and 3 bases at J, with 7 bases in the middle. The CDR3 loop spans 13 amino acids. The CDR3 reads CASSLVRGYEQYF. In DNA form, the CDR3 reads TGTGCCAGCAGCTTGGTTCGGGGCTACGAGCAGTACTTC. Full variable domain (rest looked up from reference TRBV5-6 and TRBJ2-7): DAGVTQSPTHLIKTRGQQVTLRCSPKSGHDTVSWYQQALGQGPQFIFQYYEEEERQRGNFPDRFSGHQFPNYSSELNVNALLLGDSALYLCASSLVRGYEQYFGPGTRLTVT.

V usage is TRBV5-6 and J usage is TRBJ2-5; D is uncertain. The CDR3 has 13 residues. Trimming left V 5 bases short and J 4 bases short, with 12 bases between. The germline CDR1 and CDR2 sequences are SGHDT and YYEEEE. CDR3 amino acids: CASRPPQLETQYF. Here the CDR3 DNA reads TGTGCCAGCAGGCCACCCCAACTAGAGACCCAGTACTTC. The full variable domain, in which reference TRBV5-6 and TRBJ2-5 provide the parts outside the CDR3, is DAGVTQSPTHLIKTRGQQVTLRCSPKSGHDTVSWYQQALGQGPQFIFQYYEEEERQRGNFPDRFSGHQFPNYSSELNVNALLLGDSALYLCASRPPQLETQYFGPGTRLLVL.

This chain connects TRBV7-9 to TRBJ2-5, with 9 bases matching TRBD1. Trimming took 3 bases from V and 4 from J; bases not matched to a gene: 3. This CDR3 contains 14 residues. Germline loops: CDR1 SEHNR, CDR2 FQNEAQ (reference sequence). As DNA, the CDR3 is TGTGCCAGCAGCTTGACAGGGGGAGGAGAGACCCAGTACTTC. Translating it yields CASSLTGGGETQYF.

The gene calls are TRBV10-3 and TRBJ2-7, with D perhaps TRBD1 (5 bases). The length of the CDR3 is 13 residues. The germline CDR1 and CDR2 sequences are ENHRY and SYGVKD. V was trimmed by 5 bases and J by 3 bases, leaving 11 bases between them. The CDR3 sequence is CAISRGQRYEQYF. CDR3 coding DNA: TGTGCCATCAGTAGGGGCCAGCGCTACGAGCAGTACTTC.

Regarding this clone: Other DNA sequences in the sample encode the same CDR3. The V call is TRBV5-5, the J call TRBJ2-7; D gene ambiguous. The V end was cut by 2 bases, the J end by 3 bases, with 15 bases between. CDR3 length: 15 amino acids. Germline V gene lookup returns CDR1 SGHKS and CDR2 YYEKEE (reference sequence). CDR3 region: CASSFDVYSSYEQYF. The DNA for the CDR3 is TGTGCCAGCAGCTTTGACGTTTACAGCAGCTACGAGCAGTACTTC.

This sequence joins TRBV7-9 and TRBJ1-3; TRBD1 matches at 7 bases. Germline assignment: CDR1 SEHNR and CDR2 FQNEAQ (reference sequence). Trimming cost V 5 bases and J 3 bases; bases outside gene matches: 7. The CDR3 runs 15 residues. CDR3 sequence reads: CASSIQGLGGNTIYF. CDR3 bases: TGTGCCAGCAGCATACAGGGGCTCGGTGGAAACACCATATATTTT.

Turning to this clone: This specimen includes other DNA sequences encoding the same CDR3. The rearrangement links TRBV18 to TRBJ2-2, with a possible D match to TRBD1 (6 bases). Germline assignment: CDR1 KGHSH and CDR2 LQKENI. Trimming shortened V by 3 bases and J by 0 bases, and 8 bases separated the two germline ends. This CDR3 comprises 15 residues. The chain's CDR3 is CASSPGTSNTGELFF. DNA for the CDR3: TGTGCCAGCTCACCCGGGACATCGAACACCGGGGAGCTGTTTTTT.

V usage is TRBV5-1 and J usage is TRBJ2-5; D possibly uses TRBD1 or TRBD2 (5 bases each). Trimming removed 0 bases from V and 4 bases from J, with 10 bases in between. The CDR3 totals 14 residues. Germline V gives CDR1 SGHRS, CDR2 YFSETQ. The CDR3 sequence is CASSLGGTPETQYF. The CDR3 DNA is TGCGCCAGCAGCTTGGGTGGGACCCCAGAGACCCAGTACTTC. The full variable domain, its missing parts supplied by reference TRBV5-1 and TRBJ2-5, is KAGVTQTPRYLIKTRGQQVTLSCSPISGHRSVSWYQQTPGQGLQFLFEYFSETQRNKGNFPGRFSGRQFSNSRSEMNVSTLELGDSALYLCASSLGGTPETQYFGPGTRLLVL.

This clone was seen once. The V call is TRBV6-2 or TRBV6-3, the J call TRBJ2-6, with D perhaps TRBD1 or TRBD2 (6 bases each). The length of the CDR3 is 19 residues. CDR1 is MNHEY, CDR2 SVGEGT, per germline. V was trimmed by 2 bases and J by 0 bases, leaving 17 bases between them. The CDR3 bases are TGTGCCAGCAGTTACCCTGCCCGGGGGCCGTTCTCTGGGGCCAACGTCCTGACTTTC. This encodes CASSYPARGPFSGANVLTF.

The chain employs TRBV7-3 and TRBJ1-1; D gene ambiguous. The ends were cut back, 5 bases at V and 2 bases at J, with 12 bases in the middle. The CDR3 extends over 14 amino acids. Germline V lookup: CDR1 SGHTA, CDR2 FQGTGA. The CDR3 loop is CASSQGGGNTEAFF. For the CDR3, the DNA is TGTGCCAGCAGCCAAGGAGGCGGCAACACTGAAGCTTTCTTT.

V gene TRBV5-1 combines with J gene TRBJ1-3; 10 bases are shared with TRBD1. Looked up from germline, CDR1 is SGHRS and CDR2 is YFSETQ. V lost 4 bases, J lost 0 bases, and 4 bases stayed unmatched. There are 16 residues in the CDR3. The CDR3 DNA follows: TGCGCCAGCAGCCGAGGGGACAGGGGCTCTGGAAACACCATATATTTT. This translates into CASSRGDRGSGNTIYF.

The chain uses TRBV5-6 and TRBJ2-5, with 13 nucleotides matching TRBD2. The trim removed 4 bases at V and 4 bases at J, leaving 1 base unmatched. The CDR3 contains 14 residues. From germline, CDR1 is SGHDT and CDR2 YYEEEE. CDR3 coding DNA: TGTGCCAGCAGCCGGACTAGCGGGGGAGAGACCCAGTACTTC. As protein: CASSRTSGGETQYF.

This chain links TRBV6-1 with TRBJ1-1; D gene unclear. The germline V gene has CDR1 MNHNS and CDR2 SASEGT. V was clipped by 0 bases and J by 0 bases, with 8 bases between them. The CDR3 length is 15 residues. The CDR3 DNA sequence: TGTGCCAGCAGTGAAGCGTCCGGGGTGAACACTGAAGCTTTCTTT. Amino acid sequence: CASSEASGVNTEAFF.

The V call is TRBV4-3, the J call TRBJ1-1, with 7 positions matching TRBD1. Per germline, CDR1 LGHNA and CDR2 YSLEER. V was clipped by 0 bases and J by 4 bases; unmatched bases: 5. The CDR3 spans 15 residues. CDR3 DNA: TGCGCCAGCAGCCAAGATAGAGCAGGGGGCACTGAAGCTTTCTTT. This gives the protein CASSQDRAGGTEAFF.

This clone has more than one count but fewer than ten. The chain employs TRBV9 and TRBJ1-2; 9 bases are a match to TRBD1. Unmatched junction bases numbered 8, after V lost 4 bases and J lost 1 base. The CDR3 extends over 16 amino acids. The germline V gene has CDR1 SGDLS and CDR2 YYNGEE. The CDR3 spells CASSPDRGIVNYGYTF. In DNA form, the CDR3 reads TGTGCCAGCAGCCCCGACAGGGGGATTGTTAACTATGGCTACACCTTC.

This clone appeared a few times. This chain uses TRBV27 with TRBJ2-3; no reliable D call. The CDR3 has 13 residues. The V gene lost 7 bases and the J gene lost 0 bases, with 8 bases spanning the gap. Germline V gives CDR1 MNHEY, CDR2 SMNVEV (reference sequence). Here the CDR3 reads CASKQSSTDTQYF. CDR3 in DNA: TGTGCCAGCAAGCAATCAAGCACAGATACGCAGTATTTT.

The CDR3 protein is CASSFDRQGYGYTF. The CDR3 coding sequence is TGTGCCAGCAGTTTCGACAGACAGGGCTATGGCTACACCTTC. This sequence joins TRBV27 and TRBJ1-2; 7 bases line up with TRBD1. This CDR3 region has 14 residues. The junction had 5 bases not matched to a gene; V was cut back by 3 bases and J by 4 bases. Germline V CDR1 and CDR2: MNHEY, SMNVEV (reference sequence).

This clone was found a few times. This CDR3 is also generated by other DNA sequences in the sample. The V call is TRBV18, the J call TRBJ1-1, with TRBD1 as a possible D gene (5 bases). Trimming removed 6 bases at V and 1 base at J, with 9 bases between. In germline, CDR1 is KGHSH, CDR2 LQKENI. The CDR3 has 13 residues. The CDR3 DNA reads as TGTGCCAGCTCGCTGGGGGAGAACACTGAAGCTTTCTTT. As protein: CASSLGENTEAFF.

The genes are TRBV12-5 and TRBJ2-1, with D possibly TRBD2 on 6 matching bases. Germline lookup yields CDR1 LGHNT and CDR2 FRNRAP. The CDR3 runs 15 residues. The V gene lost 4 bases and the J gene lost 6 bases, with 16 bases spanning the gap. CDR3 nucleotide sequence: TGTGCTAGTGGTTCCCTCCCCGGGACTGCCAATGAGCAGTTCTTC. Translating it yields CASGSLPGTANEQFF.

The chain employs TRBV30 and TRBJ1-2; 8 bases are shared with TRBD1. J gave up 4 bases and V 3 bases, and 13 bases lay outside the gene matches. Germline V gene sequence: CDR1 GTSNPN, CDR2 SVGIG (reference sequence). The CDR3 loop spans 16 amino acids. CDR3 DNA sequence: TGTGCCTGGAGGAGGGACAGGTGGAGGACTACCTATGGCTACACCTTC. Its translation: CAWRRDRWRTTYGYTF.

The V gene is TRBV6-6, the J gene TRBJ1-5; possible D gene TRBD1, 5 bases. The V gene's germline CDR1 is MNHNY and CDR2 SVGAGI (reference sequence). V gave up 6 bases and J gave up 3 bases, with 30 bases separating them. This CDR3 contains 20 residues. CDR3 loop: CASSYLVRDLRHRANQPQHF. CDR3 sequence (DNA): TGTGCCAGCAGCTACCTTGTCCGGGACTTAAGACACAGAGCCAATCAGCCCCAGCATTTT.

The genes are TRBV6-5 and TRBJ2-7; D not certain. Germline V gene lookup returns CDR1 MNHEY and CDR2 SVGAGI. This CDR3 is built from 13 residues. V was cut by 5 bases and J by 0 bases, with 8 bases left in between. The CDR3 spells CASSPDNSYEQYF. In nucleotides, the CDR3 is TGTGCCAGCAGTCCTGACAACTCCTACGAGCAGTACTTC.